Listed below are T cell receptor beta chains from one sample, sequenced in a study of T-cell memory formation after mild COVID-19. TCRdb processed the 5' RACE reads anew with MiXCR; each CDR3 protein has one entry. The sample holds some 86,000 distinct CDR3 sequences, about 23% seen once. Sequenced input: PBMCs or a T cell subset sorted from them (not recorded which). All receptors derive from a man younger than 35 who had mild COVID-19 (a few samples of this study predate the infection). Cell type and time point are not known. The CDR3 runs from the conserved cysteine through the conserved F or W. D genes are given only for firm matches. Expanded clones are given a class, and other clones once, few, many or no size at all.

J	V	D	size	DNA	CDR3
TRBJ1-1	TRBV7-3	TRBD1	-	TGTGCCAGCAGCTTAAGCCTCCGGGACAGGGCTCAGAACACTGAAGCTTTCTTT	CASSLSLRDRAQNTEAFF
TRBJ2-5	TRBV25-1	TRBD2	-	TGTGCCAGCAGTGGAACTAGCGGGGTCCTAGAGACCCAGTACTTC	CASSGTSGVLETQYF
TRBJ2-7	TRBV9	-	-	TGTGCCAGCAGCGTGGGCGGCGAGCAGTACTTC	CASSVGGEQYF
TRBJ2-5	TRBV2	-	-	TGTGCCAGCAGGAAAAGGGAGGAGACCCAGTACTTC	CASRKREETQYF
TRBJ2-2	TRBV9	TRBD1	few	TGTGCCAGCAGCGTAGGGACAGGGGTTCTCACCGGGGAGCTGTTTTTT	CASSVGTGVLTGELFF
TRBJ2-1	TRBV4-3	TRBD1	-	TGCGCCAGCAGCCAAGATGCAGGGGGCAATGAGCAGTTCTTC	CASSQDAGGNEQFF
TRBJ2-2	TRBV18	-	-	TGTGCCAGCTCACCACGACCGAACACCGGGGAGCTGTTTTTT	CASSPRPNTGELFF
TRBJ2-5	TRBV6-2/TRBV6-3	-	-	TGTGCCAGCAGTTCAGGCGGGGAAGAGACCCAGTACTTC	CASSSGGEETQYF
TRBJ2-7	TRBV27	-	-	TGTGCCAGCAGTAGCGGCACGGAGCAGTACTTC	CASSSGTEQYF
TRBJ2-1	TRBV27	TRBD1	few	TGTGCCAGCAGTTTAGGGACAGGCTACAATGAGCAGTTCTTC	CASSLGTGYNEQFF
TRBJ1-4	TRBV4-2	-	-	TGTGCCAGCAGCCAAGAGTCTTGGTCCAGGGCCGGGGTAGAGGAAAAACTGTTTTTT	CASSQESWSRAGVEEKLFF
TRBJ1-1	TRBV4-1	-	few	TGCGCCAGCAGCTCGGTAGGGGTCACTGAAGCTTTCTTT	CASSSVGVTEAFF
TRBJ2-2	TRBV7-9	-	-	TGTGCCAGCAGCTTTCCTCGGGACGGCATCGCGAACACCGGGGAGCTGTTTTTT	CASSFPRDGIANTGELFF
TRBJ2-1	TRBV28	-	few	TGTGCCAGCAGTGCAGACAGGAGGTCCTACAATGAGCAGTTCTTC	CASSADRRSYNEQFF
TRBJ1-2	TRBV29-1	TRBD1	few	TGCAGCGTGGAAGAAAGGGGGCCATATGGCTACACCTTC	CSVEERGPYGYTF
TRBJ1-5	TRBV7-9	-	-	TGTGCCAGCAGCCCTAACCATATCAATCAGCCCCAGCATTTT	CASSPNHINQPQHF
TRBJ1-2	TRBV27	-	few	TGTGCCAGCCGAGTCCAGGGTTCCCATGGCTACACCTTC	CASRVQGSHGYTF
TRBJ1-1	TRBV25-1	-	-	TGTGCCAGCAGTGAATATCCCCAGGCTGAAGCTTTCTTT	CASSEYPQAEAFF
TRBJ1-1	TRBV29-1	-	few	TGCAGCGTTTGGATGAACACTGAAGCTTTCTTT	CSVWMNTEAFF
TRBJ2-3	TRBV10-3	TRBD2	-	TGTGCCATCAGTGCTGTAGCGGGGGCTAGCACAGATACGCAGTATTTT	CAISAVAGASTDTQYF
TRBJ2-1	TRBV24-1	TRBD2	-	TGTGCCACCAGTGATCGTGCCGGGGGGGTATACAATGAGCAGTTCTTC	CATSDRAGGVYNEQFF
TRBJ2-6	TRBV6-4	-	few	TGTGCCAGCAGTGAGAAAAGCTCTGGGGCCAACGTCCTGACTTTC	CASSEKSSGANVLTF
TRBJ2-2	TRBV5-4	TRBD1	-	TGTGCCAGCAGCTCGACAGGGACCGGGGAGCTGATTTTT	CASSSTGTGELIF
TRBJ2-2	TRBV10-2	-	-	TGCGCCAGCAGTGAGATAGGGCCAAGTGGCCCCGGGGAGCTGTTTTTT	CASSEIGPSGPGELFF
TRBJ2-5	TRBV19	TRBD1	-	TGTGCCAGTAGTACCGGACAGGGCGGAGAGACCCAGTACTTC	CASSTGQGGETQYF
TRBJ2-3	TRBV7-9	-	-	TGTGCCAGCAGCCTCAGGGGGGTGCGGAGCCTCACAGATACGCAGTATTTT	CASSLRGVRSLTDTQYF
TRBJ2-1	TRBV12-3/TRBV12-4	TRBD1	-	TGTGCCAGCAGTTTGGGACAGGGCCCCTACTCCTACAATGAGCAGTTCTTC	CASSLGQGPYSYNEQFF
TRBJ2-1	TRBV20-1	-	many	TGCAGTGCTGAGGGATACAATGAGCAGTTCTTC	CSAEGYNEQFF
TRBJ1-6	TRBV27	-	-	TGTGCCAGCAGTTTATACCCGGGGGGCTATAATTCACCCCTCCACTTT	CASSLYPGGYNSPLHF
TRBJ2-5	TRBV6-5	-	-	TGTGCCAGCGGGCCAAAGGAGACCCAGTACTTC	CASGPKETQYF
TRBJ2-2	TRBV7-3	TRBD2	-	TGTGCCAGCAGCTTTATAGCGGGAGACACCGGGGAGCTGTTTTTT	CASSFIAGDTGELFF
TRBJ2-7	TRBV6-5	-	-	TGTGCCAGCAGAAGCGGGTTCGGGGACGAGCAGTACTTC	CASRSGFGDEQYF
TRBJ1-2	TRBV23-1	-	-	TGCGCCAGCAGTCCCTACGAACTATTCTATGGCTACACCTTC	CASSPYELFYGYTF
TRBJ1-4	TRBV11-1	-	few	TGTGCCAGCAGCTGGACACTTGACGATGAAAAACTGTTTTTT	CASSWTLDDEKLFF